The entry below gives a single TCR beta chain sequence along with its context. The method was immunoSEQ multiplex PCR; TCRdb's version includes in-frame clones alone and lacks a portion of them. This table holds around 370,000 clones, around 91% found once. This sample is drawn from a study of blood T cell repertoires in COVID-19. The CDR3 covers 17 residues. The germline V gene encodes CDR1 SGHAT and CDR2 FQNNGV. With 7 bases clipped from V and 0 bases from J, the junction kept 11 bases outside the gene matches. This TCR derives from a man between 18 and 35 years old with active or convalescent COVID-19. V gene TRBV11-2 combines with J gene TRBJ2-3; 9 nucleotides align to TRBD2. Sequenced sample: peripheral blood. DNA for the CDR3: TGTGCCAGCACTATGGGGTTAGCGGGAGACAGCACAGATACGCAGTATTTT. The encoded protein is CASTMGLAGDSTDTQYF.